These T cell receptor beta chains were read from a single sample in a study of blood T cells in healthy people across ages. TCRdb independently ran MiXCR on the 5' RACE reads; one entry per CDR3 protein. The sample contains approximately 1.5 million distinct CDR3 sequences, roughly 43% of which appear only once. Sequenced: blood. The receptors were gathered from a woman aged 18-29 years in good health. The CDR3 runs from the conserved cysteine through the conserved F or W. A D gene is named only where the DNA matches it firmly. The size entry is marked missing in some rows and otherwise reads once, few, many or a size class.

D gene,V gene,J gene,clone size,CDR3 DNA,CDR3 protein
-,TRBV20-1,TRBJ1-1,once,TGCAGTGCTACCCCTCCGGGAGGGTTCAGTGAAGCTTTCTTT,CSATPPGGFSEAFF
TRBD2,TRBV9,TRBJ2-7,-,TGTGCCAGCAGCGAGACTAGCAGCTACGAGCAGTACTTC,CASSETSSYEQYF
-,TRBV6-5,TRBJ2-7,-,TGTGCCAGCACGATTCCCTACGAGCAGTACTTC,CASTIPYEQYF
-,TRBV7-9,TRBJ2-5,-,TGTGCCAGCAACTCGCTTGATCATGAGCAGTACTTC,CASNSLDHEQYF
-,TRBV4-3,TRBJ1-4,-,TGCGCCAGCAGCCAAAGGGTTGGTGAAAAACTGTTTTTT,CASSQRVGEKLFF
TRBD2,TRBV27,TRBJ2-7,few,TGTGCCAGCAGTTTATCGATAGCACTAGCGGGAGGATACGAGCAGTACTTC,CASSLSIALAGGYEQYF
-,TRBV9,TRBJ2-7,-,TGTGCCAGCAGCGTCGCCCATGGGTACGAGCAGTACTTC,CASSVAHGYEQYF
TRBD2,TRBV9,TRBJ2-3,few,TGTGCCAGCAGCGGACGGGGGCTAGCGGGTTGGGCAGATACGCAGTATTTT,CASSGRGLAGWADTQYF
-,TRBV4-1,TRBJ2-5,many,TGCGCCAGCAGCCCCACGGACACTGGCCAAGAGACCCAGTACTTC,CASSPTDTGQETQYF
-,TRBV7-8,TRBJ2-7,many,TGTGCCAGCAGTTTAACTCAGGACTACGAGCAGTACTTC,CASSLTQDYEQYF
TRBD2,TRBV4-3,TRBJ2-1,few,TGCGCCAGCAGCCTAACTAGCGGGAGGCCCTCCAATGAGCAGTTCTTC,CASSLTSGRPSNEQFF
-,TRBV13,TRBJ1-4,-,TGTGCCAGCAGCTGTAGACAGCTCCTTAATGAAAAACTGTTTTTT,CASSCRQLLNEKLFF
-,TRBV7-9,TRBJ1-2,few,TGTGCCAGCAGCAGTACGAGCAGGGAGGGCTATGGCTACACCTTC,CASSSTSREGYGYTF
-,TRBV7-9,TRBJ2-7,-,TGTGCCAGCAGCTTAGTGGCTCTTTATGAGGGGTCCTACGAGCGGTACTTC,CASSLVALYEGSYERYF
-,TRBV28,TRBJ2-7,few,TGTGCCAGCAGGGCACGGACACCTTGGTCCTACGAGCAGTACTTC,CASRARTPWSYEQYF
TRBD1,TRBV9,TRBJ2-5,few,TGTGCCAGCAGCCCTGGACAGGGGGCCTACAATGAGCAGTACTTC,CASSPGQGAYNEQYF
-,TRBV4-1,TRBJ1-6,-,TGCGCCAGCAGCCGACCGGCCCGAGACCTGCGGAATTCACCCCTCCACTTT,CASSRPARDLRNSPLHF
-,TRBV29-1,TRBJ2-1,many,TGCAGCGTTGCATCACAGGGTTGGTTTGGTGAGCAGTTCTTC,CSVASQGWFGEQFF
-,TRBV15,TRBJ2-1,-,TGTGCCACCAGCAGAGTTGAGGCGGGGGCCGGTAATGAGCAGTTCTTC,CATSRVEAGAGNEQFF
TRBD1,TRBV12-3/TRBV12-4,TRBJ2-3,-,TGTGCCGGCAGAACACAGGGGTCCACAGATACGCAGTATTTT,CAGRTQGSTDTQYF
-,TRBV14,TRBJ2-1,-,TGTGCCAGCAGCCCTCCCGGGACCATCTCCTTCTCCTACAATGAGCAGTTCTTC,CASSPPGTISFSYNEQFF
-,TRBV7-9,TRBJ2-7,once,TGTGCCAGCAGCTTGGGGCGGGAAGCGGTCCATGAGCAGTACTTC,CASSLGREAVHEQYF
TRBD2,TRBV27,TRBJ2-3,-,TGTGCCAGCAGTCACTCGGGACTAGCGATGGGGAACACAGATACGCAGTATTTT,CASSHSGLAMGNTDTQYF
-,TRBV20-1,TRBJ2-7,-,TGCAGTGCCTTCGAGACCTACGAGCAGTACTTC,CSAFETYEQYF
-,TRBV5-1,TRBJ1-4,-,TGCGCCAGCAGCTTGTCGGACGGCGGAGAAAAACTGTTTTTT,CASSLSDGGEKLFF
-,TRBV4-3,TRBJ1-2,few,TGCGCCAGCAGCCAACAAGACAGGAGCTTATATGGCTACACCTTC,CASSQQDRSLYGYTF
TRBD1,TRBV7-8,TRBJ1-2,-,TGTGCCAGCAGTTGCGGGACAGGGCCGGGCTACACCTTC,CASSCGTGPGYTF
TRBD1,TRBV7-8,TRBJ1-1,-,TGTGCCAGCAGCTCAGAACCACAGGGGGTGTCAGTTGAAGCTTTCTTT,CASSSEPQGVSVEAFF
TRBD1,TRBV6-5,TRBJ1-2,-,TGTGCCAGCAGTAACGAGGGACAGGGAGTCTACGGCTACACCTTC,CASSNEGQGVYGYTF
-,TRBV6-2/TRBV6-3,TRBJ2-1,-,TGTGCCAGCAGTGCTAGATTCCCCTACAATGAGCAGTTCTTC,CASSARFPYNEQFF
TRBD1,TRBV20-1,TRBJ1-6,few,TGCAGTGCTACAGGGGACAGGGTCATACCCCTCCACTTT,CSATGDRVIPLHF
TRBD1,TRBV6-2/TRBV6-3,TRBJ2-7,few,TGTGCCAGCAGTTTCCAGGGGGCTCAATACGAGCAGTACTTC,CASSFQGAQYEQYF
-,TRBV4-1,TRBJ2-5,-,TGCGCCAGCAGCCAAGATTGGTCAGCGAATGAGCAGTACTTC,CASSQDWSANEQYF
-,TRBV12-3/TRBV12-4,TRBJ1-2,-,TGTGCCAGCAGTTATAGGGGAAGGGGCCGGTGTGGCTACACCTTC,CASSYRGRGRCGYTF
-,TRBV7-2,TRBJ2-6,-,TGTGCCGGCAGCTTAGGCCGGAGAGGTAGCTCTGGGGCCAACGTCCTGACTTTC,CAGSLGRRGSSGANVLTF
TRBD2,TRBV6-4,TRBJ2-1,few,TGTGCCAGCAGTGATACGCGGGGGGGCCCCTCCAATGAGCAGTTCTTC,CASSDTRGGPSNEQFF
TRBD2,TRBV20-1,TRBJ2-3,few,TGCAGTGCTACCTCCGGGACTAGCGGGGGCATCACAGATACGCAGTATTTT,CSATSGTSGGITDTQYF
-,TRBV28,TRBJ2-3,few,TGTGCCAGCAGTTTCCGACTGGGAGCAGATACGCAGTATTTT,CASSFRLGADTQYF
TRBD2,TRBV20-1,TRBJ2-7,-,TGCAGTGCTAGAGGGTTCGCGGGAGGGCCCCACGAGCAGTACTTC,CSARGFAGGPHEQYF